One and the same sample provided the 3 T cell receptor beta chains below, sequenced in a study of CD8+ T cells in alopecia areata. In each case, RNA was isolated and then reverse transcribed into cDNA as the sequencing template. The data were produced by immunoSEQ multiplex PCR, yet TCRdb's version contains in-frame clones alone and is incomplete. The table includes under 200,000 clones, approximately 62% detected once. Stated treatment: oral pan-JAK inhibitor, 5-10 mg twice daily. The sample consisted of CD4+ T cells sorted from blood, taken at week 24, from a patient treated with tofacitinib. The receptors here all came from a human donor with alopecia areata.

Written as DNA, the CDR3 is TGTGCCAGCAGCGAAGGGAGCACGGAGTACTTC. Translation: CASSEGSTEYF. This sequence joins TRBV7-9 and TRBJ2-5, with a possible D match to TRBD2 (5 bases). Germline V gives CDR1 SEHNR, CDR2 FQNEAQ (reference sequence). The CDR3 contains 11 residues. V was shortened by 5 bases and J by 12 bases, with 13 bases between the two germline ends.

The chain couples TRBV6-1 to TRBJ2-3; 11 bases are shared with TRBD1. Germline CDR1 and CDR2: MNHNS and SASEGT. CDR3 length: 14 amino acids. J was trimmed by 2 bases and V by 9 bases; bases with no gene match: 4. The CDR3 DNA reads as TGTGCCAGTGTGGACAGGGGGCACACAGATACGCAGTATTTT. Translated: CASVDRGHTDTQYF.

The rearrangement uses TRBV7-2 and TRBJ2-1, with 11 nucleotides matching TRBD2. Germline V gene sequence: CDR1 SGHTA, CDR2 FQGNSA. Losses at the gene ends were 5 bases for V and 12 bases for J; bases not matched to a gene: 6. The CDR3 is 13 amino acids. CDR3 nucleotide sequence: TGTGCCAGCAGCCAAGACCTAGCGGGGGGGCAGTTCTTC. Translated: CASSQDLAGGQFF.